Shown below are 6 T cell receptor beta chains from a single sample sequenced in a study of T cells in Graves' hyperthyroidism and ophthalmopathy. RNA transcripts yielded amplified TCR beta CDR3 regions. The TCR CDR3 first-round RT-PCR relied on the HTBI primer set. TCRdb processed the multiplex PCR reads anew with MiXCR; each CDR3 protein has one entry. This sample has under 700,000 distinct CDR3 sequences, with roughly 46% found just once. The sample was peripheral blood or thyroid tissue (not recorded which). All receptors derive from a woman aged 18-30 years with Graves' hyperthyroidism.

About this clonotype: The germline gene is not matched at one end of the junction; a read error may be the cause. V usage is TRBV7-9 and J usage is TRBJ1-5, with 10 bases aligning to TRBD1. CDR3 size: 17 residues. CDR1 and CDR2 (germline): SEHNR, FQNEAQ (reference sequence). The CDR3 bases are TGCGCCAGCAGCTACAGCGGGACAGGGGAAAGCAATCAGCCCCAGCATTTT. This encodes CASSYSGTGESNQPQHF.

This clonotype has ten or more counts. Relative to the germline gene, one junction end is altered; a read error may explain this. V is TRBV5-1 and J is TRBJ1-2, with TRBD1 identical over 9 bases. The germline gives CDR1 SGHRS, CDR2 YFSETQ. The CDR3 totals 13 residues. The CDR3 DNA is TGTGCCAGCAGCTCGGACAGGGGTCATGGCTACACCTTC. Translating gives CASSSDRGHGYTF.

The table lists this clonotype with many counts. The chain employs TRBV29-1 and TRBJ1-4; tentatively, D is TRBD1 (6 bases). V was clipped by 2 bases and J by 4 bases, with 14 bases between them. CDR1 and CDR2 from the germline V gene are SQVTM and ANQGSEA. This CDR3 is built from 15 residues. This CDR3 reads CSVELPGQSNEKLFF. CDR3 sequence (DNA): TGCAGCGTTGAACTACCAGGACAGAGTAATGAAAAACTGTTTTTT.

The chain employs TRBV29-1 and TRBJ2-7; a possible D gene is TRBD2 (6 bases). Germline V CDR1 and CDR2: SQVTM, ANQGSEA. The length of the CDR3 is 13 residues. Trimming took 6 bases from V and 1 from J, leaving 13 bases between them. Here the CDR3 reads CSVGGGRSYEQYF. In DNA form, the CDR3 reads TGCAGCGTGGGGGGTGGCCGGTCCTACGAGCAGTACTTC.

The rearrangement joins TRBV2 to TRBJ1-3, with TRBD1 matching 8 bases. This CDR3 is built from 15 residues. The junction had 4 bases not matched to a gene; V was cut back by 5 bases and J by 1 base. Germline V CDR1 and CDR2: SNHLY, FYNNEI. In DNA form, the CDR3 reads TGTGCCAGCAGTTACAGGGGGGGATCTGGAAACACCATATATTTT. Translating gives CASSYRGGSGNTIYF.

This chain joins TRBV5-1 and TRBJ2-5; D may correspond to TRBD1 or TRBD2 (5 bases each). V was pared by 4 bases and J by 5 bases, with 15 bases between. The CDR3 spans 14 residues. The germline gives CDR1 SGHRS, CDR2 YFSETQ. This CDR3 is CASSNGTFIETQYF. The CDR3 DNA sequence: TGCGCCAGCAGCAACGGGACGTTCATCGAGACCCAGTACTTC.